This TCR beta chain was sequenced for a study of cytomegalovirus exposure and HLA in healthy donors. Study-level information: Clustering assigned about four fifths of the roughly 370 genotyped donors to the Caucasian-associated ancestry cluster. Whole-study results and caveats: Sequencing artifact likely explains a cluster of highly shared sequence variants.

Worth noting for this clone: Its antigen is currently unknown.

60 Vbeta and 13 Jbeta primers were used in PCR. This table comes from immunoSEQ multiplex PCR, and its TCRdb copy is limited to in-frame clones, with some not included. The repertoire consists of 200,000 to 300,000 clones, with roughly 85% occurring once and the leading ten covering about 0.25%. This CDR3 is 16 amino acids long. V trimming: 2 bases; J trimming: 4 bases; junction bases outside the gene matches: 6. Germline V gene lookup returns CDR1 LNHDA and CDR2 SQIVND (reference sequence). The sequence came from a girl aged 2 to 9 in good health and CMV-seronegative. J is TRBJ2-3 and V is TRBV19; 10 nucleotides align to TRBD2. The sequenced sample was PBMCs. The chain's CDR3 is CASSIPLAGVADTQYF. As DNA, the CDR3 is TGTGCCAGTAGTATACCTCTAGCGGGAGTTGCAGATACGCAGTATTTT.